This T cell receptor (beta chain) was obtained from a study of T cells in localized non-small cell lung cancer (dated by TCRdb to 2020 to 2021). As for the study more broadly: The study examined T cell repertoires in approximately 240 patients with early-stage NSCLC and compared tumors with uninvolved tumor-adjacent lungs. The cohort was made up of around 250 treatment-naive NSCLC patients whose localized lung tumors had been resected. A mean age of about 66 years was recorded for the NSCLC patients, of whom under 150 were male and about a hundred were female.

V is reduced by 5 bases and J by 4 bases, leaving a spacing of 9 bases between them. The CDR3 runs 14 amino acids, cysteine and phenylalanine included. CDR3 DNA is the only sequence kept; it has 42 bases, read in frame from the first base. Based on the germline V gene (reference sequence), the CDR1 and CDR2 sequences are SEHNR and FQNEAQ. At diagnosis, peripheral blood, uninvolved tumor-adjacent lung and tumor were collected and stored as a combination of fresh-frozen and FFPE material. For TCR repertoire profiling, blood samples were analyzed in the form of peripheral blood mononuclear cells. Study-wide findings and limitations: Longer overall survival was associated with higher blood T cell density, whereas shorter survival was associated with higher adjacent-lung clonality. Because multi-region tumor sequencing was not performed, intratumor heterogeneity could not be ruled out. Because the study design was exploratory, TCR variables were selected using unadjusted p-values without false-discovery rate correction. Of the top 100 tumor clones, a median of 57 were detected in paired uninvolved adjacent lung; approximately 28 were also among that lung's top 100. Uninvolved tumor-adjacent lung showed the highest T cell clonality, higher than tumor, which suggests more focused antigenic responses in the uninvolved tumor-adjacent lung.

TCR beta CDR3 regions were sequenced from DNA using the immunoSEQ Assay. The study's own analysis went as follows. To compute T cell density, TCR beta template counts were normalized to usable DNA, which was estimated by amplifying housekeeping genes. Richness was estimated using the preseqR package, with extrapolation to 400,000 templates for PBMC samples and to 120,000 templates for tissue samples. Clonality was calculated as one minus Pielou's evenness. To identify tissue-enriched TCRs, differential abundance testing was run on productive amino-acid clonotypes with a minimum total count of 5 and an alpha of 0.1. Repertoire overlap between compartments was quantified with the Jaccard Index and Morisita Overlap Index. GLIPH grouped TCR beta CDR3s together with public tetramer-defined viral CDR3s, and a viral motif had to include at least three viral sequences and show V-gene enrichment. TCRdb carries this immuneACCESS record with in-frame sequences only. Its versions omit some clonotypes, under half of them owing to an unresolved V gene in the studies checked, with the rest unexplained. That table furnishes V, J and clone size, whereas the DNA furnished D and trimming. The sample profile shows approximately 35,000 clones; 90% to 95% of them were found once. The ten largest clones represent under 6% of the sample.

With regard to this clone: Its antigen is not yet known. One base away there is no much larger clone; base qualities are not given.

The chain is encoded by TRBV7-9 joined to TRBJ1-6, with no reliable assignment of the D segment. The sample here was PBMCs, taken before any cancer treatment. The receptor comes from a man between 35 and 75 years old with stage II lung adenocarcinoma. The DNA sequence is TGTGCCAGCAGCCTGGAGCAGTATAATTCACCCCTCCACTTT. This is translated as CASSLEQYNSPLHF.